These T cell receptor beta chains were read from a single sample in a study of T cells after somatic rescue of genetic block. Assay: immunoSEQ multiplex PCR; the TCRdb copy retains only in-frame clones and omits some. The sample lists 110,000 or so clones, around 90% occurring once. Sequences were obtained from peripheral blood mononuclear cells (PBMCs). The receptors were sampled from a woman under 30. CDR3s include the opening cysteine and the closing phenylalanine or tryptophan.

V gene	CDR3 protein
TRBV9	CASSAEQRTDTQYF
TRBV2	CASTLQSGELAKNIQYF
TRBV4-2	CASSLRPIRGMNTEAFF
TRBV7-9	CASSEPFDRGSLQETQYF
TRBV7-2	CASSFMGSTIGYTF
TRBV5-1	CASSFGGGMNTEAFF
TRBV19	CASSIIGAGGYNEQFF
TRBV7-2	CASSYPTGRVGEVFF
TRBV11-3	CASSARQGGNTEAFF
TRBV7-9	CASSQRGQVLGDGYTF
TRBV12-5	CASGFLEDFFTGELFF
TRBV5-1	CASSPGGSGTGANVLTF
TRBV30	CAWRVHGQGMTDTQYF